The 20 T cell receptor beta chains listed next were all sequenced from one sample in a study of blood T cell repertoires in COVID-19. Profiling relied on immunoSEQ multiplex PCR, and the TCRdb table lists in-frame clones only, not all of them. The data show about 120,000 clones, 87% seen once. Sequencing was done on a sample of peripheral blood. These receptors were obtained from a woman in her seventies with acute or convalescent COVID-19.

The chain has TRBV5-1 and TRBJ2-1, with a tentative D call TRBD2 (6 bases). This CDR3 is built from 15 residues. V was clipped by 4 bases and J by 0 bases, with 11 bases between them. CDR1 and CDR2 from the germline V gene are SGHRS and YFSETQ. CDR3 amino acids: CASSPDGSSYNEQFF. CDR3 DNA sequence: TGCGCCAGCAGCCCGGACGGGAGCTCCTACAATGAGCAGTTCTTC. Looking up the rest from reference TRBV5-1 and TRBJ2-1 gives the full variable domain: KAGVTQTPRYLIKTRGQQVTLSCSPISGHRSVSWYQQTPGQGLQFLFEYFSETQRNKGNFPGRFSGRQFSNSRSEMNVSTLELGDSALYLCASSPDGSSYNEQFFGPGTRLTVL.

V gene TRBV28 combines with J gene TRBJ1-1; TRBD1 matches at 11 bases. The V gene's germline CDR1 is MDHEN and CDR2 SYDVKM. V gave up 6 bases and J gave up 1 base; unmatched junction bases: 10. The CDR3 runs 17 residues. The CDR3 DNA reads as TGTGCCAGCAGCCCCCGAGGGACAGGGGGACGGAACACTGAAGCTTTCTTT. Translated: CASSPRGTGGRNTEAFF.

CDR3 region: CASSRRTSGLNEQFF. As DNA, the CDR3 is TGTGCCAGCAGCCGACGGACTAGCGGACTCAATGAGCAGTTCTTC. The rearrangement joins TRBV3-1 (or the pseudogene TRBV3-2) to TRBJ2-1; 10 bases map to TRBD2. The CDR3 runs 15 residues. Germline trimming cut 4 bases from V and 6 bases from J; bases unmatched to any gene: 6. Germline V gives CDR1 LGHDT, CDR2 YNNKEL (reference sequence).

This clone came up a few times. This chain joins TRBV10-3 and TRBJ2-5; 7 bases align to TRBD2. The CDR3 has 13 amino acids. CDR1 and CDR2 (germline): ENHRY, SYGVKD. The trim removed 10 bases at V and 4 bases at J, leaving 9 bases unmatched. The CDR3 region has the DNA TGTGCCAGTACCAGCGGGGCCCGAGAGACCCAGTACTTC. It is translated as CASTSGARETQYF.

The chain combines TRBV5-1 with TRBJ1-1, with D maybe TRBD1 (6 bases). This CDR3 is 15 amino acids long. With 3 bases removed from V and 0 bases from J, the gap between germline ends came to 12 bases. The V gene's germline CDR1 is SGHRS and CDR2 YFSETQ. The DNA of the CDR3 is TGCGCCAGCAGCTCGGACAGCATAATGAACACTGAAGCTTTCTTT. Protein product: CASSSDSIMNTEAFF.

The chain links TRBV5-1 to TRBJ1-5; the match to TRBD1 covers 8 bases. CDR3 length equals 15 residues. The V gene's germline CDR1 is SGHRS and CDR2 YFSETQ. With V trimmed by 2 bases and J by 5 bases, 6 bases remained unmatched. The CDR3: CASSLTGQGHQPQHF. CDR3 nucleotides: TGCGCCAGCAGCTTAACCGGACAGGGACATCAGCCCCAGCATTTT.

This clone was seen only once. The chain uses TRBV11-3 and TRBJ2-1, with 7 bases aligning to TRBD1. The CDR3 spans 15 residues. Germline trimming cut 1 base from V and 0 bases from J; bases unmatched to any gene: 0. The V gene's germline CDR1 is SGHNT and CDR2 YENEEA. The CDR3 reads CASSLAGGSYNEQFF. CDR3 DNA: TGTGCCAGCAGCTTAGCAGGGGGCTCCTACAATGAGCAGTTCTTC.

This sequence joins TRBV5-1 and TRBJ2-7, with TRBD2 matching 11 bases. This CDR3 contains 15 residues. The germline CDR1 and CDR2 sequences are SGHRS and YFSETQ. Unmatched junction bases numbered 7, after V lost 2 bases and J lost 6 bases. The CDR3 loop reads CASSLNSGGVSEQYF. For the CDR3, the DNA is TGCGCCAGCAGCTTAAATAGCGGGGGGGTGAGCGAGCAGTACTTC. The whole variable domain, filled in from reference TRBV5-1 and TRBJ2-7, reads KAGVTQTPRYLIKTRGQQVTLSCSPISGHRSVSWYQQTPGQGLQFLFEYFSETQRNKGNFPGRFSGRQFSNSRSEMNVSTLELGDSALYLCASSLNSGGVSEQYFGPGTRLTVT.

The chain links TRBV9 to TRBJ1-1; 9 bases map to TRBD1. CDR1 and CDR2 (germline): SGDLS, YYNGEE. Trimming cost V 0 bases and J 0 bases; bases outside gene matches: 6. The CDR3 extends over 17 amino acids. CDR3 sequence (DNA): TGTGCCAGCAGCGTAGGAACAGGGGGCGCGATGAACACTGAAGCTTTCTTT. It encodes CASSVGTGGAMNTEAFF.

The gene calls are TRBV5-1 and TRBJ1-2, with 7 positions matching TRBD1. The CDR3 has 14 amino acids. Germline CDR1 and CDR2: SGHRS and YFSETQ. V lost 2 bases, J lost 6 bases, and 7 bases stayed unmatched. In nucleotides, the CDR3 is TGCGCCAGCAGCTTCGACAGGGACCCGCATGGCTACACCTTC. Encoded protein: CASSFDRDPHGYTF.

The V gene is TRBV30, the J gene TRBJ1-2; D gene uncertain. This CDR3 spans 8 amino acids. V was shortened by 7 bases and J by 9 bases, with 6 bases between the two germline ends. Germline V gives CDR1 GTSNPN, CDR2 SVGIG (reference sequence). The CDR3 bases are TGTGCCTTTAATCGCTACACCTTC. This gives the protein CAFNRYTF.

The chain joins TRBV19 to TRBJ1-2, with D perhaps matching TRBD1 (5 bases). CDR1 LNHDA and CDR2 SQIVND come from the germline V gene (reference sequence). The CDR3 contains 14 residues. V lost 5 bases, J lost 1 base, and 11 bases lay in between. The CDR3 DNA sequence: TGTGCCAGTAGTGGCGGACAAGTTAACTATGGCTACACCTTC. It yields the protein CASSGGQVNYGYTF.

This chain's CDR3 is CASSPGDSSNQPQHF. The CDR3 bases are TGCGCCAGCAGCCCTGGGGACAGCTCCAATCAGCCCCAGCATTTT. The chain uses TRBV5-1 and TRBJ1-5; 7 nucleotides line up with TRBD1. The V gene end was trimmed by 4 bases and the J gene end by 3 bases; junction bases not matched to a gene: 7. CDR1 SGHRS and CDR2 YFSETQ come from the germline V gene. The CDR3 totals 15 residues.

The V gene is TRBV4-1, the J gene TRBJ1-5; 7 nucleotides agree with TRBD1. The length of the CDR3 is 17 residues. The germline gives CDR1 MGHRA, CDR2 YSYEKL. V shed 4 bases and J 3 bases; nucleotides not matched to a gene: 12. The CDR3 loop reads CASSPGTVVTSNQPQHF. As DNA, the CDR3 is TGCGCCAGCAGCCCCGGGACAGTAGTCACTTCCAATCAGCCCCAGCATTTT.

The rearrangement links TRBV7-6 to TRBJ2-1; 7 bases agree with TRBD2. Germline V gene data show CDR1 as SGHVS and CDR2 as FNYEAQ. The CDR3 spans 14 residues. V dropped 1 base and J dropped 5; count of bases not matched to a gene: 2. Here the CDR3 DNA reads TGTGCCAGCAGCTTAGTAAGCGGGGACAATGAGCAGTTCTTC. Protein sequence: CASSLVSGDNEQFF.

As DNA, the CDR3 is TGTGCCAGCAGCATCCGGGACAGGATTAACTATGGCTACACCTTC. Protein: CASSIRDRINYGYTF. This sequence joins TRBV11-2 and TRBJ1-2; 8 bases match TRBD1. The ends lost 5 bases at V and 1 base at J; junction bases unmatched: 6. The CDR3 loop spans 15 amino acids. In germline, CDR1 is SGHAT, CDR2 FQNNGV. The whole variable domain, filled in from reference TRBV11-2 and TRBJ1-2, reads EAGVAQSPRYKIIEKRQSVAFWCNPISGHATLYWYQQILGQGPKLLIQFQNNGVVDDSQLPKDRFSAERLKGVDSTLKIQPAKLEDSAVYLCASSIRDRINYGYTFGSGTRLTVV.

The rearrangement links TRBV5-1 to TRBJ2-3; 11 nucleotides align to TRBD2. This CDR3 region has 15 residues. Germline assignment: CDR1 SGHRS and CDR2 YFSETQ. V shed 6 bases, J shed 2 bases, and the junction held 5 bases outside the gene matches. CDR3 in amino acids: CASTSSGGITDTQYF. In DNA, the CDR3 is TGCGCCAGCACCTCTAGCGGGGGGATCACAGATACGCAGTATTTT. The full variable domain, in which reference TRBV5-1 and TRBJ2-3 provide the parts outside the CDR3, is KAGVTQTPRYLIKTRGQQVTLSCSPISGHRSVSWYQQTPGQGLQFLFEYFSETQRNKGNFPGRFSGRQFSNSRSEMNVSTLELGDSALYLCASTSSGGITDTQYFGPGTRLTVL.

This chain joins TRBV5-1 and TRBJ2-7; 10 bases are shared with TRBD1. The length of the CDR3 is 16 residues. Germline-derived CDR1 and CDR2 are SGHRS and YFSETQ. V lost 0 bases, J lost 2 bases, and 5 bases stayed unmatched. The chain's CDR3 is CASSLVPGTGAYEQYF. CDR3 sequence (DNA): TGCGCCAGCAGCTTGGTTCCTGGGACAGGGGCCTACGAGCAGTACTTC.

V usage is TRBV2 and J usage is TRBJ2-2; TRBD1 matches 7 bases. Germline V gene data show CDR1 as SNHLY and CDR2 as FYNNEI. With 8 bases clipped from V and 0 bases from J, the junction kept 3 bases outside the gene matches. The CDR3 extends over 14 amino acids. The CDR3 nucleotides read TGTGCCAGCGCCGGGACAGCGAACACCGGGGAGCTGTTTTTT. As protein: CASAGTANTGELFF.

This rearrangement joins TRBV30 to TRBJ1-2, with a possible D match to TRBD1 (5 bases). There are 11 residues in the CDR3. Germline V CDR1 and CDR2: GTSNPN, SVGIG (reference sequence). V lost 2 bases, J lost 7 bases, and 8 bases lay in between. CDR3: CAWSTGGGYTF. DNA for the CDR3: TGTGCCTGGAGTACCGGGGGTGGCTACACCTTC.